This entry lists 8 T cell receptor beta chains sequenced from one sample in a study. TCRdb processed the reads anew with MiXCR; each CDR3 protein has one entry. This table holds about 7,000 distinct CDR3 sequences, 30% to 40% found once. Sequenced input: blood. These receptors originate from a human donor.

The J gene is TRBJ1-3, the V gene TRBV29-1; TRBD1 might be the D (5 bases). V lost 0 bases and J 0 bases, leaving 33 bases between the germline ends. CDR1 is SQVTM, CDR2 ANQGSEA, per germline. The CDR3 is 23 amino acids. Here the CDR3 reads CSVEDGGANSPLPRGSSGNTIYF. Here the CDR3 DNA reads TGCAGCGTTGAAGATGGGGGTGCCAACAGCCCCTTACCTCGCGGGAGCTCTGGAAACACCATATATTTT.

This clonotype was counted many times. The chain combines TRBV29-1 with TRBJ1-2; D gene unclear. This CDR3 region has 14 residues. V shed 8 bases and J shed 0 bases, with 16 bases lying between them. Germline CDR1 SQVTM, CDR2 ANQGSEA. CDR3 residues: CSIGGFGANYGYTF. The CDR3 region has the DNA TGCAGCATCGGAGGTTTCGGTGCTAACTATGGCTACACCTTC.

The chain is built from TRBV4-2 and TRBJ1-5; possibly TRBD1 for D (6 bases). This CDR3 comprises 17 residues. In germline, CDR1 is LGHNA, CDR2 YNFKEQ. Trimming pared 7 bases from V and 3 bases from J, leaving 22 bases between. The CDR3 DNA reads TGTGCCAGCAAAAGGGACTGGGGGGGCGGGAACAATCAGCCCCAGCATTTT. Its protein product is CASKRDWGGGNNQPQHF.

There are many counts of this clonotype. The chain has TRBV20-1 and TRBJ1-1; D not resolved. The germline CDR1 and CDR2 sequences are DFQATT and SNEGSKA (reference sequence). The V and J ends lost 3 bases and 0 bases respectively, with 5 bases between them. The CDR3 totals 12 residues. CDR3 DNA sequence: TGCAGTGCTAGTAAAGTGAACACTGAAGCTTTCTTT. It is translated as CSASKVNTEAFF.

A word on this clonotype: One end of the junction varies from germline; a read error may be responsible. The CDR3 loop reads CAGSQEGGNYGYTF. The CDR3 nucleotides read TGTGCCGGCAGCCAAGAGGGCGGCAACTATGGCTACACCTTC. The V call is TRBV4-2, the J call TRBJ1-2, with no clear D. The CDR3 covers 14 residues. Looked up from germline, CDR1 is LGHNA and CDR2 is YNFKEQ.

By share, this clonotype ranks as medium-sized. The gene calls are TRBV4-2 and TRBJ1-3, with no clear D. Trimming left V 1 base short and J 4 bases short, with 11 bases between. From germline, CDR1 is LGHNA and CDR2 YNFKEQ. This CDR3 contains 15 residues. The CDR3 DNA sequence: TGTGCCAGCAGCCAAGCCTGGACCTTCGGAAACACCATATATTTT. This gives the protein CASSQAWTFGNTIYF.

At least ten counts were recorded for this clonotype. The CDR3: CSVHEGGNTEAFF. In nucleotides, the CDR3 is TGCAGTGTTCATGAGGGGGGGAACACTGAAGCTTTCTTT. The chain links TRBV20-1 to TRBJ1-1; D might be TRBD1 (6 bases). Germline CDR1 and CDR2: DFQATT and SNEGSKA (reference sequence). CDR3 length: 13 residues. V shed 7 bases and J shed 1 base, with 13 bases lying between them.

The table lists this clonotype with a few counts. This chain links TRBV7-9 with TRBJ2-4; D is possibly TRBD2 (6 bases). The CDR3 runs 16 residues. Germline values: CDR1 SEHNR, CDR2 FQNEAQ (reference sequence). Trimming removed 1 base from V and 1 base from J, with 11 bases in between. The CDR3 DNA is TGTGCCAGCAGCTTAGGGGGGGTAGGGGCCAAAAACATTCAGTACTTC. Translating it yields CASSLGGVGAKNIQYF.